This TCR beta chain was retrieved from a study of blood T cell repertoires in COVID-19 (TCRdb year 2020). Describing the broader study: Samples covering the acute and convalescent phases of COVID-19 were provided by collaborators in the United States, Italy and Spain. The prospective study material was composed of cDNA or gDNA derived from T cells, B-cell-depleted T cells, or PBMCs. The sample metadata nearly always contained a de-identified subject ID, COVID-19 status, age in years and sex. The repertoires were made available in a free public database intended to serve as a resource for research on the immune response to SARS-CoV-2. Samples came from the ongoing ImmuneRACE study (first 160 participants) plus 1,254 subjects from 6 global collaborators. Deeply sampled blood TCRbeta repertoires from subjects exposed to, actively infected with, or recovered from COVID-19 were included in the dataset. Where available, HLA class I and class II types were taken from metadata supplied by the sample provider and were not determined by assay-based typing.

Remarks on this clone: No antigen is known for it. No qualities accompany the bases; no much larger clone lies one base away.

One collaborating source in Seattle enrolled patients during active infection and followed them longitudinally through the course of disease. Collaborating institutions collected whole blood in K2EDTA tubes following their own protocols. For TCRbeta analysis, collaborators shipped samples as frozen whole blood, isolated PBMCs, or DNA extracted from either of those sample types. Findings and caveats that apply to the study as a whole: How much clinical and demographic metadata was included differed by source and by participant, and the metadata was provided uncurated.

Trimming takes 7 bases off V and 3 bases off J; junction bases not matched to a gene: 13. As encoded in the germline V gene (reference sequence), CDR1 is MNHEY while CDR2 is SMNVEV. From the cysteine through the phenylalanine, the CDR3 covers 17 amino acids. Just the 51-base CDR3 DNA is kept, in frame starting at base 1. The immunoSEQ Assay, a bias-controlled multiplex PCR, was used to amplify TCRbeta CDR3 regions from genomic DNA. Per the authors' processing: The number of nucleated cells in each sample was estimated by amplification of reference gene primers within the assay. To quantify the absolute abundance of each unique TCRbeta CDR3 rearrangement, sequence reads were collapsed and filtered. For each sample, productive Simpson clonality was calculated by taking the square root of Simpson's diversity index across productive rearrangements. Drawn from immuneACCESS, this table holds only the in-frame rearrangements with V and J called that TCRdb kept. Clones are partly lost; checked studies trace under half to an unresolved V gene and leave the rest unexplained. The V and J calls and the clone size are those of that table, but D and trimming were determined from the DNA. The sample includes 100,000 or so clones, with roughly 92% observed a single time. The top ten clonotypes cover around 2% of the sample.

The material sequenced was peripheral blood. The chain uses TRBV27 and TRBJ2-3, and TRBD2 aligns with 10 junction nucleotides. The receptor comes from a woman between 50 and 59 years old with COVID-19, enrolled during active disease. The bases are TGTGCCAGCACCAAAACTTTCCTAGCGGGGGATACAGATACGCAGTATTTT. This sequence encodes CASTKTFLAGDTDTQYF.